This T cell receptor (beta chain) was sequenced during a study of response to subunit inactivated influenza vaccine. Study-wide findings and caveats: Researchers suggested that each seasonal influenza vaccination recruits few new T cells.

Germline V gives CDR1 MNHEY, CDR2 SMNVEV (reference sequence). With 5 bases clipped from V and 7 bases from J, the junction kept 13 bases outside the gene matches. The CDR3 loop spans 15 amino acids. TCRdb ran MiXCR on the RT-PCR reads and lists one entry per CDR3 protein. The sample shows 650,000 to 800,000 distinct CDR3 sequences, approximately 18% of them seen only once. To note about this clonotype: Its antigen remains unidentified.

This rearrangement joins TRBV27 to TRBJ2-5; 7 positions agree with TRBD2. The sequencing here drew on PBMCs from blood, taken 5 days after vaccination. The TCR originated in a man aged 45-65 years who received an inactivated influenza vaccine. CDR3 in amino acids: CASSQGSSGLLTQYF. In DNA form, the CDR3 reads TGTGCCAGCAGTCAAGGGTCTAGCGGCCTCCTGACCCAGTACTTC.